This TCR beta chain was captured in a study of cytomegalovirus exposure and HLA in healthy donors. With 5 bases removed from V and 6 bases from J, the gap between germline ends came to 11 bases. This CDR3 is built from 12 residues. CDR1 is SGHTA, CDR2 FQGNSA, per germline. Points on this clone: Its antigen is still unknown.

Whole-study findings and limits: The authors confirmed in vitro that three CMV-associated chains were specific for CMV antigens. Generally TCR sequences proved uncommon, though certain public TCRs appeared in numerous donors.

The table came from immunoSEQ multiplex PCR; TCRdb's copy has only in-frame clones and leaves some out. Of 35,000 to 50,000 clones in the sample, 80% to 95% were seen once. This chain connects TRBV7-2 to TRBJ2-7, with a possible D match to TRBD2 (5 bases). The sequenced sample consisted of PBMCs. The source is a man aged 18-30 years in good health and CMV-seronegative. The CDR3 coding sequence is TGTGCCAGCAGCATCTCGGCGGGCGAGCAGTACTTC. This encodes CASSISAGEQYF. Complete variable domain (other parts from reference TRBV7-2 and TRBJ2-7): GAGVSQSPSNKVTEKGKDVELRCDPISGHTALYWYRQSLGQGLEFLIYFQGNSAPDKSGLPSDRFSAERTGGSVSTLTIQRTQQEDSAVYLCASSISAGEQYFGPGTRLTVT.